The next 5 T cell receptor beta chains were all read from a single sample in a study of identifying expanded T cells in peripheral blood. Sequencing was performed with immunoSEQ multiplex PCR; in TCRdb, only in-frame clones are kept and a portion is missing. The sample contains about 100,000 clones, 87% of which appear only once. Input material: blood. These receptors all stem from a person aged 18 to 70 in good health.

V gene TRBV7-9 combines with J gene TRBJ2-2, with D maybe TRBD1 (5 bases). From germline, CDR1 is SEHNR and CDR2 FQNEAQ (reference sequence). V dropped 2 bases and J dropped 1 base, with 5 bases sitting between them. This CDR3 region has 14 residues. The CDR3 DNA reads as TGTGCCAGCAGCTTACAGGGGAACACCGGGGAGCTGTTTTTT. This encodes CASSLQGNTGELFF.

V gene TRBV19 combines with J gene TRBJ2-4, with TRBD1 matching over 8 bases. V lost 1 base and J lost 3; bases outside the gene matches: 17. CDR1 is LNHDA, CDR2 SQIVND, per germline (reference sequence). This CDR3 has 20 amino acids. CDR3 sequence (DNA): TGTGCCAGTAGTATAGGCCGGGGGCCAGGGGGCGTCCTGGGCAAAAACATTCAGTACTTC. Translation gives CASSIGRGPGGVLGKNIQYF. The entire variable domain, with the rest obtained from reference TRBV19 and TRBJ2-4, is as follows: DGGITQSPKYLFRKEGQNVTLSCEQNLNHDAMYWYRQDPGQGLRLIYYSQIVNDFQKGDIAEGYSVSREKKESFPLTVTSAQKNPTAFYLCASSIGRGPGGVLGKNIQYFGAGTRLSVL.

V gene TRBV11-2 combines with J gene TRBJ2-2; D unresolved. This CDR3 comprises 10 residues. The V gene lost 5 bases and the J gene lost 13 bases, with 8 bases spanning the gap. Germline V gene sequence: CDR1 SGHAT, CDR2 FQNNGV. CDR3 coding DNA: TGTGCCAGCAGCGGAAGAGGGCTGTTTTTT. Its translation: CASSGRGLFF.

The rearrangement uses TRBV2 and TRBJ1-1; D is ambiguous. The germline CDR1 and CDR2 sequences are SNHLY and FYNNEI. Trimming pared 8 bases from V and 1 base from J, leaving 5 bases between. This CDR3 spans 11 amino acids. The CDR3 is CASRSNTEAFF. The CDR3 DNA is TGTGCCAGCCGATCGAACACTGAAGCTTTCTTT.

This rearrangement joins TRBV6-6 to TRBJ1-4; the D gene is possibly TRBD1 (5 bases). This CDR3 spans 14 amino acids. V was clipped by 5 bases and J by 6 bases, with 13 bases between them. The V gene's germline CDR1 is MNHNY and CDR2 SVGAGI (reference sequence). Here the CDR3 reads CASSLPQEYEKLFF. In DNA form, the CDR3 reads TGTGCCAGCAGTCTCCCACAGGAGTATGAAAAACTGTTTTTT.